A selection of T cell receptor beta chains follows, all from one sample in a study of neoadjuvant anti-PD-1 for oral cavity cancer. Sequencing used immunoSEQ multiplex PCR; TCRdb keeps in-frame clones, though not all of them. This table has 10,000 to 15,000 clones, 60% to 80% appearing once. The sequencing here drew on PBMCs, taken after nivolumab (anti-PD-1) treatment. The receptors derive from a person aged 40-85 years with oral cavity squamous cell carcinoma. CDR3s include the opening cysteine and the closing phenylalanine or tryptophan. The D gene is left open where the match is weak. Clone size, where shown, is once, few, many, or a class for clones that have expanded.

V	length	size	J	D	CDR3	DNA
TRBV10-3	13	NA	TRBJ2-5	NA	CAISETGRETQYF	TGTGCCATCAGTGAAACAGGGCGGGAGACCCAGTACTTC
TRBV6-1	11	NA	TRBJ2-7	NA	CASTPGGWQYF	TGTGCCAGCACCCCTGGGGGATGGCAGTACTTC
TRBV7-2	16	NA	TRBJ1-2	TRBD1	CASSLGGSGTGHGYTF	TGTGCCAGCAGCTTAGGGGGGTCCGGGACAGGGCACGGCTACACCTTC
TRBV6-5	16	NA	TRBJ2-2	TRBD2	CASSSPSGRNTGELFF	TGTGCCAGCAGTTCGCCTAGCGGGAGGAACACCGGGGAGCTGTTTTTT
TRBV19	15	NA	TRBJ2-1	TRBD2	CATQGFGAGENEQFF	TGTGCCACTCAGGGATTCGGAGCGGGAGAGAATGAGCAGTTCTTC
TRBV6-1	17	NA	TRBJ1-3	NA	CASSGSLDSVSGNTIYF	TGTGCCAGCAGTGGATCGCTCGACAGTGTCTCTGGAAACACCATATATTTT
TRBV10-3	14	NA	TRBJ2-1	NA	CAISAGQQYNEQFF	TGTGCCATCAGCGCGGGACAGCAATACAATGAGCAGTTCTTC
TRBV2	18	NA	TRBJ1-1	TRBD1	CASRELGQALTAYTEAFF	TGTGCCAGCAGGGAATTGGGACAGGCCCTTACCGCGTACACTGAAGCTTTCTTT
TRBV10-3	11	NA	TRBJ2-3	TRBD2	CAFGSGSRQYF	TGTGCCTTTGGTAGCGGGAGTAGGCAGTATTTT
TRBV2	13	NA	TRBJ2-1	TRBD1	CASSPDRVNEQFF	TGTGCCAGCAGTCCCGACAGGGTAAATGAGCAGTTCTTC
TRBV10-2	15	NA	TRBJ1-4	NA	CASSDVGGINEKLFF	TGCGCCAGCAGTGATGTAGGGGGTATTAATGAAAAACTGTTTTTT
TRBV5-1	14	NA	TRBJ2-4	NA	CASSFGGTKNIQYF	TGCGCCAGCAGCTTCGGGGGAACCAAAAACATTCAGTACTTC
TRBV28	13	few	TRBJ2-2	NA	CATATSLAGELFF	TGTGCCACAGCGACTAGTCTCGCCGGGGAGCTGTTTTTT
TRBV7-9	14	NA	TRBJ2-5	NA	CASSFGGTRETQYF	TGTGCCAGCAGCTTTGGTGGTACTCGGGAGACCCAGTACTTC
TRBV5-1	15	NA	TRBJ2-7	NA	CASSLPRDGGDEQYF	TGCGCCAGCAGCTTGCCCCGGGACGGGGGAGACGAGCAGTACTTC
TRBV5-1	16	NA	TRBJ2-3	NA	CASSRTFGDQGDTQYF	TGCGCCAGCAGCCGGACGTTCGGGGATCAAGGAGATACGCAGTATTTT
TRBV5-1	15	NA	TRBJ1-5	NA	CASRRIPDPNQPQHF	TGCGCCAGCAGGCGAATACCGGATCCTAATCAGCCCCAGCATTTT
TRBV7-6	15	NA	TRBJ2-7	NA	CASSLGRVYSYEQYF	TGTGCCAGCAGCTTAGGCAGGGTCTACTCCTACGAGCAGTACTTC
TRBV23-1	19	few	TRBJ2-6	TRBD2	CASSHRTSGGLSGANVLTF	TGCGCCAGCAGTCACCGGACTAGCGGGGGCCTCTCTGGGGCCAACGTCCTGACTTTC
TRBV28	11	once	TRBJ2-7	NA	CASSLISEQYF	TGTGCCAGCAGCCTTATCAGCGAGCAGTACTTC
TRBV5-1	14	once	TRBJ2-7	NA	CASSLGRGLYEQYF	TGCGCCAGCAGCTTGGGCCGGGGTCTCTACGAGCAGTACTTC
TRBV11-3	16	once	TRBJ2-1	NA	CASSLRGTDFFNEQFF	TGTGCCAGCAGCTTACGCGGGACAGACTTTTTTAATGAGCAGTTCTTC
TRBV6-1	19	NA	TRBJ2-1	TRBD2	CASSGAGSGSRSSYNEQFF	TGTGCCAGCAGTGGCGCCGGTAGCGGGAGCAGGAGCTCCTACAATGAGCAGTTCTTC
TRBV5-1	15	NA	TRBJ2-1	NA	CASRLAEDPSGEQFF	TGCGCCAGCAGGTTAGCGGAGGACCCCTCGGGTGAGCAGTTCTTC
TRBV6-1	15	NA	TRBJ2-7	TRBD1	CASSGSGTGSFEQYF	TGTGCCAGCAGTGGATCCGGGACAGGGTCTTTTGAGCAGTACTTC
TRBV5-8	16	NA	TRBJ2-7	TRBD2	CASSGGAGGPSYEQYF	TGTGCCAGCAGCGGGGGAGCGGGAGGGCCCTCGTACGAGCAGTACTTC
TRBV27	14	NA	TRBJ2-3	NA	CASSLNRATDTQYF	TGTGCCAGCAGTTTAAACAGGGCCACAGATACGCAGTATTTT
TRBV7-7	17	NA	TRBJ2-2	TRBD2	CASSLGLAGGHPGELFF	TGTGCTAGCAGCTTAGGTCTGGCGGGAGGACATCCCGGGGAGCTGTTTTTT